These 26 T cell receptor beta chains share one sample of origin, sequenced in a study of neurological immune-mediated disorders. TCRdb itself ran the 5' RACE reads through MiXCR, one entry per CDR3 protein. Among about 46,000 distinct CDR3 sequences listed, about 2% were seen once. The sample taken for sequencing was PBMCs. The origin of the receptors is a woman between 40 and 50 years old with multiple sclerosis.

This chain connects TRBV9 to TRBJ1-1, with D unclear. The CDR3 consists of 17 residues. Trimming took off 0 bases at V and 0 bases at J, with 15 bases between the two ends. Germline lookup yields CDR1 SGDLS and CDR2 YYNGEE. The chain's CDR3 is CASSVGRGPEMNTEAFF. The CDR3 DNA is TGTGCCAGCAGCGTAGGAAGAGGACCCGAGATGAACACTGAAGCTTTCTTT.

This clonotype was counted many times. This chain links TRBV18 with TRBJ1-1, with 11 positions matching TRBD1. The CDR3 loop spans 15 amino acids. V was pared by 4 bases and J by 1 base, with 2 bases of the junction left unmatched. The germline V gene encodes CDR1 KGHSH and CDR2 LQKENI. The CDR3 loop reads CASSRGQGENTEAFF. For the CDR3, the DNA is TGTGCCAGCTCACGGGGACAGGGGGAGAACACTGAAGCTTTCTTT.

Comments on this clonotype: A read error may explain this, as a much larger clone is one base away. Likely a read error: the CDR3 ends without its conserved phenylalanine or tryptophan. The chain combines TRBV20-1 with TRBJ2-7; D might be TRBD2 (6 bases). Germline V gives CDR1 DFQATT, CDR2 SNEGSKA (reference sequence). V shed 6 bases and J shed 2 bases, with 14 bases lying between them. The CDR3 contains 13 residues. CDR3 amino acids: CSASGLHTYEQYC. The CDR3 DNA sequence: TGCAGTGCCTCGGGACTCCACACCTACGAGCAGTACTGC.

In its sample, this clonotype was seen many times. The V and J genes are TRBV7-2 and TRBJ2-2; 8 bases match TRBD1. The CDR3 runs to 14 residues. The ends lost 4 bases at V and 6 bases at J; junction bases unmatched: 4. Per the germline V gene, CDR1 is SGHTA and CDR2 is FQGNSA. The CDR3 DNA follows: TGTGCCAGCAGCTCGCAGACAGGGGCCGGGGAGCTGTTTTTT. This sequence encodes CASSSQTGAGELFF.

This clonotype was counted many times. This chain joins TRBV7-9 and TRBJ1-5, with 9 nucleotides matching TRBD1. The CDR3 extends over 14 amino acids. The germline V gene encodes CDR1 SEHNR and CDR2 FQNEAQ (reference sequence). J gave up 4 bases and V 3 bases, and 1 base lay outside the gene matches. CDR3 amino acids: CASSLTGGNQPQHF. The CDR3 DNA reads TGTGCCAGCAGCTTGACAGGGGGGAATCAGCCCCAGCATTTT.

This clonotype was counted at least ten times. This chain connects TRBV11-2 to TRBJ1-1; D may be TRBD1 (5 bases). This CDR3 spans 14 amino acids. The germline V gene has CDR1 SGHAT and CDR2 FQNNGV. The V gene lost 1 base and the J gene lost 4 bases, with 10 bases spanning the gap. The CDR3 reads CASSLGRGSTEAFF. The CDR3 DNA follows: TGTGCCAGCAGCTTAGGAAGGGGAAGCACTGAAGCTTTCTTT.

This clonotype was picked up many times. The rearrangement uses TRBV10-3 and TRBJ2-7; possible D gene TRBD2, 6 bases. The germline gives CDR1 ENHRY, CDR2 SYGVKD. The ends were cut back, 5 bases at V and 5 bases at J, with 13 bases in the middle. This CDR3 is 13 amino acids long. The CDR3 protein is CAISTRDWDEQYF. CDR3 coding DNA: TGTGCCATCAGTACTAGGGACTGGGACGAGCAGTACTTC.

This clonotype was found many times. The rearrangement uses TRBV5-1 and TRBJ1-1; no clear D gene. This CDR3 comprises 14 residues. Trimming took 0 bases from V and 5 from J, leaving 11 bases between them. Germline-derived CDR1 and CDR2 are SGHRS and YFSETQ. The chain's CDR3 is CASSLGTGGTEAFF. The CDR3, as DNA: TGCGCCAGCAGCTTGGGGACCGGCGGGACTGAAGCTTTCTTT.

This clonotype was observed many times. V usage is TRBV19 and J usage is TRBJ2-1; D ambiguous. This CDR3 region has 14 residues. V dropped 6 bases and J dropped 8 bases, with 17 bases sitting between them. Looked up from germline, CDR1 is LNHDA and CDR2 is SQIVND (reference sequence). Written as DNA, the CDR3 is TGTGCCAGTAGATCTCCTTTCAGGAAGGATGAGCAGTTCTTC. Residues: CASRSPFRKDEQFF. The complete variable domain, with remaining parts taken from reference TRBV19 and TRBJ2-1, reads DGGITQSPKYLFRKEGQNVTLSCEQNLNHDAMYWYRQDPGQGLRLIYYSQIVNDFQKGDIAEGYSVSREKKESFPLTVTSAQKNPTAFYLCASRSPFRKDEQFFGPGTRLTVL.

This clonotype was recorded many times. V usage is TRBV5-1 and J usage is TRBJ1-4; D remains unclear. This CDR3 contains 14 residues. V was cut by 4 bases and J by 7 bases, with 14 bases left in between. Germline-derived CDR1 and CDR2 are SGHRS and YFSETQ. The CDR3 is CASSPGPWTEKLFF. Here the CDR3 DNA reads TGCGCCAGCAGCCCGGGCCCATGGACTGAAAAACTGTTTTTT.

This clonotype was detected many times. The final CDR3 position lacks the conserved phenylalanine or tryptophan, pointing to a likely read error. The rearrangement joins TRBV12-3 or TRBV12-4 to TRBJ1-2; D unresolved. V lost 6 bases and J 4 bases, leaving 9 bases between the germline ends. This CDR3 is 12 amino acids long. CDR3 sequence (DNA): TGTGCCAGCAGGACGGGAGGCTATGGCTACACCTGC. It codes for CASRTGGYGYTC.

In this sample, this clonotype turned up many times. The chain couples TRBV20-1 to TRBJ2-7, with a possible D match to TRBD2 (7 bases). The CDR3 runs to 14 residues. Trimming took off 6 bases at V and 7 bases at J, with 22 bases between the two ends. Germline V lookup: CDR1 DFQATT, CDR2 SNEGSKA (reference sequence). The DNA of the CDR3 is TGCAGTGCCGGAAAGGGGGGGCGTTTCTCGGAGCAGTACTTC. Amino acids: CSAGKGGRFSEQYF.

This clonotype was observed many times. The rearrangement uses TRBV15 and TRBJ1-6, with 7 bases matching TRBD1. Germline assignment: CDR1 LNHNV and CDR2 YYDKDF (reference sequence). The junction had 3 bases not matched to a gene; V was cut back by 0 bases and J by 7 bases. The CDR3 covers 15 residues. As DNA, the CDR3 is TGTGCCACCAGCAGAGAGGCAGGGGGGAATTCACCCCTCCACTTT. Its translation is CATSREAGGNSPLHF.

This clonotype was picked up many times. This sequence joins TRBV10-3 and TRBJ2-2, with D possibly TRBD1 on 5 matching bases. The CDR3 runs to 12 residues. Trimming cost V 9 bases and J 1 base, with 6 bases left between them. Per germline, CDR1 ENHRY and CDR2 SYGVKD. CDR3 region: CAIGQNTGELFF. CDR3 sequence (DNA): TGTGCCATTGGACAGAACACCGGGGAGCTGTTTTTT.

This clonotype was observed at least ten times. The chain joins TRBV5-1 to TRBJ2-7, with D possibly being TRBD2 (7 bases). Germline-derived CDR1 and CDR2 are SGHRS and YFSETQ. This CDR3 region has 17 residues. V shed 0 bases and J shed 1 base, with 17 bases lying between them. CDR3 DNA sequence: TGCGCCAGCAGCTTGGACGGGGGGCGGGCTGGTTCCTACGAGCAGTACTTC. It specifies CASSLDGGRAGSYEQYF.

This clonotype occurred many times. J is TRBJ2-5 and V is TRBV5-1; D remains unclear. Deletions cut 0 bases from V and 0 bases from J, with 3 bases between. This CDR3 region has 13 residues. The germline V gene encodes CDR1 SGHRS and CDR2 YFSETQ. The DNA for the CDR3 is TGCGCCAGCAGCTTGGGCAACCAAGAGACCCAGTACTTC. Residues: CASSLGNQETQYF.

This clonotype was observed at least ten times. This chain uses TRBV20-1 with TRBJ1-2; TRBD1 might be the D (5 bases). Germline-derived CDR1 and CDR2 are DFQATT and SNEGSKA (reference sequence). This CDR3 spans 16 amino acids. Trimming pared 0 bases from V and 2 bases from J, leaving 16 bases between. The CDR3 reads CSARDLSRGSNYGYTF. The CDR3 bases are TGCAGTGCTAGAGACCTGTCCCGGGGGTCCAACTATGGCTACACCTTC.

This clonotype was counted at least ten times. J is TRBJ1-3 and V is TRBV10-3, with 7 bases aligning to TRBD1. V dropped 2 bases and J dropped 0; count of bases not matched to a gene: 1. This CDR3 contains 15 residues. The germline CDR1 and CDR2 sequences are ENHRY and SYGVKD. The CDR3 region is CAISEDRVSGNTIYF. In nucleotides, the CDR3 is TGTGCCATCAGTGAGGACAGGGTCTCTGGAAACACCATATATTTT.

This clonotype has a handful of counts. A read error may be the cause here, since a much bigger clone is one base away. V is TRBV20-1 and J is TRBJ1-6, with no clear D. Germline V gene data show CDR1 as DFQATT and CDR2 as SNEGSKA (reference sequence). The CDR3 covers 14 residues. The CDR3 reads CSARERHFNSHLHF. The CDR3 bases are TGCAGTGCAAGGGAGAGACACTTTAATTCACACCTCCACTTT.

This clonotype was counted ten times or more. J is TRBJ2-6 and V is TRBV20-1; no firm D call. CDR1 is DFQATT, CDR2 SNEGSKA, per germline (reference sequence). This CDR3 has 16 amino acids. Trimming cost V 2 bases and J 4 bases, with 15 bases left between them. The CDR3 sequence: CSARPTAVVGANVLTF. CDR3 in DNA: TGCAGTGCTAGACCGACTGCGGTGGTAGGGGCCAACGTCCTGACTTTC.

The table lists this clonotype with many counts. V is TRBV2 and J is TRBJ2-7; 10 positions match TRBD1. CDR1 is SNHLY and CDR2 is FYNNEI in the germline V gene. The CDR3 is 14 residues long. Germline trimming cut 6 bases from V and 5 bases from J; bases unmatched to any gene: 7. The CDR3 DNA sequence: TGTGCCAGCAGGTTGGACAGGGGGTTCGACGAGCAGTACTTC. It is translated as CASRLDRGFDEQYF. The whole variable domain, filled in from reference TRBV2 and TRBJ2-7, reads EPEVTQTPSHQVTQMGQEVILRCVPISNHLYFYWYRQILGQKVEFLVSFYNNEISEKSEIFDDQFSVERPDGSNFTLKIRSTKLEDSAMYFCASRLDRGFDEQYFGPGTRLTVT.

The table lists this clonotype with many counts. This chain joins TRBV2 and TRBJ2-3, with TRBD1 matching 9 bases. The CDR3 sequence is 11 residues long. Germline V CDR1 and CDR2: SNHLY, FYNNEI. V was clipped by 6 bases and J by 11 bases; unmatched bases: 3. The CDR3 region is CASRQGARQYF. In DNA, the CDR3 is TGTGCCAGCAGACAGGGGGCACGGCAGTATTTT. Drawing the rest from reference TRBV2 and TRBJ2-3, the complete variable domain is EPEVTQTPSHQVTQMGQEVILRCVPISNHLYFYWYRQILGQKVEFLVSFYNNEISEKSEIFDDQFSVERPDGSNFTLKIRSTKLEDSAMYFCASRQGARQYFGPGTRLTVL.

This clonotype was seen ten or more times. The chain combines TRBV5-1 with TRBJ1-1; D is unresolved. The CDR3 is 14 amino acids. Between the trimmed V and J ends, which lost 4 bases and 0 bases, there was a span of 10 bases. The germline V gene encodes CDR1 SGHRS and CDR2 YFSETQ. This CDR3 reads CASSGSRLNTEAFF. As DNA, the CDR3 is TGCGCCAGCAGCGGGAGTAGGTTGAACACTGAAGCTTTCTTT.

This clonotype was recorded many times. V and J are TRBV7-9 and TRBJ2-7; a possible D gene is TRBD2 (6 bases). Germline V gene lookup returns CDR1 SEHNR and CDR2 FQNEAQ (reference sequence). V dropped 2 bases and J dropped 5 bases, with 13 bases sitting between them. This CDR3 contains 14 residues. The CDR3, as DNA: TGTGCCAGCAGCTTAAAGGGAGGATCGGACGAGCAGTACTTC. As protein: CASSLKGGSDEQYF.

This clonotype was picked up many times. V usage is TRBV20-1 and J usage is TRBJ1-4; 7 bases are shared with TRBD1. CDR3 length: 13 residues. Germline-derived CDR1 and CDR2 are DFQATT and SNEGSKA (reference sequence). V was clipped by 5 bases and J by 4 bases; unmatched bases: 4. The CDR3 nucleotides are TGCAGTGCTCGGACAGGATTTAATGAAAAACTGTTTTTT. Its translation: CSARTGFNEKLFF.

At least ten counts were recorded for this clonotype. This chain joins TRBV7-2 and TRBJ1-1; a possible D gene is TRBD1 (5 bases). V lost 6 bases to trimming and J lost 2 bases, with 16 bases between them. This CDR3 has 15 residues. Per germline, CDR1 SGHTA and CDR2 FQGNSA. The CDR3 bases are TGTGCCAGCAGAAGACAGAGGACACCAAACACTGAAGCTTTCTTT. It yields the protein CASRRQRTPNTEAFF.